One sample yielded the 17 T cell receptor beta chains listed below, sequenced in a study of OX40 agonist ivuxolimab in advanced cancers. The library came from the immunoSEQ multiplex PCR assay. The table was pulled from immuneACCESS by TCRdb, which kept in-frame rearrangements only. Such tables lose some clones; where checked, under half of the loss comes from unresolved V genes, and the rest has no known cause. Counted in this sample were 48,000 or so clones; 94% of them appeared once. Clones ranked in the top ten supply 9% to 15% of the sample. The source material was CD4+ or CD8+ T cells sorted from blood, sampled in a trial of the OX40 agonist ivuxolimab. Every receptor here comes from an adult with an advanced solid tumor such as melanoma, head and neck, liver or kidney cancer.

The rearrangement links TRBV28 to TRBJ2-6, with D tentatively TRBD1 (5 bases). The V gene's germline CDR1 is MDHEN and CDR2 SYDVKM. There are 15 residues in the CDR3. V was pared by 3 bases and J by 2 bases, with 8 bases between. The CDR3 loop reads CASSLPGTGANVLTF. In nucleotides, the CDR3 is TGTGCCAGCAGTTTGCCAGGGACTGGGGCCAACGTCCTGACTTTC.

The CDR3 nucleotides are TGTGCCAGTAGTATAGCCGCTGTGAGCTCCTACGAGCAGTACTTC. Translation gives CASSIAAVSSYEQYF. This chain connects TRBV19 to TRBJ2-7, with no clear D. CDR3 length: 15 amino acids. The germline V and J ends were trimmed by 1 base and 0 bases, with 10 bases remaining between them. The germline gives CDR1 LNHDA, CDR2 SQIVND (reference sequence).

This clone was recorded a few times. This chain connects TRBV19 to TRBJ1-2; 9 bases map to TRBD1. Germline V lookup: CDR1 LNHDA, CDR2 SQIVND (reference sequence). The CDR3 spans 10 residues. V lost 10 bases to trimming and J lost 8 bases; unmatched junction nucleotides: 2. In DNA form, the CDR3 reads TGTGCCACGGACAGGGGAGGCTACACCTTC. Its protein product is CATDRGGYTF.

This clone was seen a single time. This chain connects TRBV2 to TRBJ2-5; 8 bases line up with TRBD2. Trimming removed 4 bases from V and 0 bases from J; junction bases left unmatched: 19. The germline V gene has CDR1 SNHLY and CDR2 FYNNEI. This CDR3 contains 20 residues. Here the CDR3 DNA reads TGTGCCAGCAGTGTTCCCAAAACTAGCGGAACCACCCTGTACCAAGAGACCCAGTACTTC. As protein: CASSVPKTSGTTLYQETQYF.

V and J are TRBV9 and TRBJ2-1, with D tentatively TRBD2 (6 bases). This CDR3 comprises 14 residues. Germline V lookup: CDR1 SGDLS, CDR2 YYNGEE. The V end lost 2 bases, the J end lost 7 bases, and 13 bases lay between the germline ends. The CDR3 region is CASSVEGNENEQFF. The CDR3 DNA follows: TGTGCCAGCAGCGTGGAGGGAAATGAGAATGAGCAGTTCTTC. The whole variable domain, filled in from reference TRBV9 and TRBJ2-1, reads DSGVTQTPKHLITATGQRVTLRCSPRSGDLSVYWYQQSLDQGLQFLIQYYNGEERAKGNILERFSAQQFPDLHSELNLSSLELGDSALYFCASSVEGNENEQFFGPGTRLTVL.

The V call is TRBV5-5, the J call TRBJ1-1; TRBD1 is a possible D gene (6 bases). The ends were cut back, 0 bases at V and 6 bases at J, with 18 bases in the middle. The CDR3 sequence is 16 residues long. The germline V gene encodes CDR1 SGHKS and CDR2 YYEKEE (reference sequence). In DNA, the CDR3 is TGTGCCAGCAGCTTGGCGGGCCAAACAGGGATGGCTGAAGCTTTCTTT. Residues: CASSLAGQTGMAEAFF.

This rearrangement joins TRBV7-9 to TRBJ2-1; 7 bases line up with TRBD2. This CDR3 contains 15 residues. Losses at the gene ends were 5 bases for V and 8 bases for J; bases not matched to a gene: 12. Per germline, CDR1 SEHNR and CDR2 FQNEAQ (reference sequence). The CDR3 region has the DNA TGTGCCAGCAGCCTAAGACTAGCAGGCGGTTATGAGCAGTTCTTC. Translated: CASSLRLAGGYEQFF.

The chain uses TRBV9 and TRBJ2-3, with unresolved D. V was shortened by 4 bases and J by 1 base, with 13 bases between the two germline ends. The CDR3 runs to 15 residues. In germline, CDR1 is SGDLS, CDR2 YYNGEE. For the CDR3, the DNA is TGTGCCAGCAGCCTCGCTCCGGAAGGCACAGATACGCAGTATTTT. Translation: CASSLAPEGTDTQYF.

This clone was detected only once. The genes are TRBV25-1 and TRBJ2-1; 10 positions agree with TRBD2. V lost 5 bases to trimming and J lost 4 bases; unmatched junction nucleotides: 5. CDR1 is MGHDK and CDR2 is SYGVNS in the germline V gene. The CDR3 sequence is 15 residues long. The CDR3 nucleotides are TGTGCCAGCAGTAATAGCGGGGGGACTTACAATGAGCAGTTCTTC. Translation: CASSNSGGTYNEQFF.

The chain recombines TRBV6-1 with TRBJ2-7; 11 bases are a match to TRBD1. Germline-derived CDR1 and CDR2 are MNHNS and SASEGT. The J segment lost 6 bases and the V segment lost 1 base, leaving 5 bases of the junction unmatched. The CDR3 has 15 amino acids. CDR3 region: CASSEVDRGRVEQYF. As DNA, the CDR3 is TGTGCCAGCAGTGAAGTGGACAGGGGGCGGGTCGAGCAGTACTTC.

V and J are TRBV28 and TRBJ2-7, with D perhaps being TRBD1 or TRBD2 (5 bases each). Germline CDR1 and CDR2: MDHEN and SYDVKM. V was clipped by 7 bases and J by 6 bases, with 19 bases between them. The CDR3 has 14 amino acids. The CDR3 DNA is TGTGCCAGCACCAAACCGGGGCTTTCTCGCGAGCAGTACTTC. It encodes CASTKPGLSREQYF.

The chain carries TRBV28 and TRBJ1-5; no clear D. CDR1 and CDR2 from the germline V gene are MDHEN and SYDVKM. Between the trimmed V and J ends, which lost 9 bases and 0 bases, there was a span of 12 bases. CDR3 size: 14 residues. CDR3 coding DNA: TGTGCCAGTCGCAAGACAATTAGCAATCAGCCCCAGCATTTT. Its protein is CASRKTISNQPQHF.

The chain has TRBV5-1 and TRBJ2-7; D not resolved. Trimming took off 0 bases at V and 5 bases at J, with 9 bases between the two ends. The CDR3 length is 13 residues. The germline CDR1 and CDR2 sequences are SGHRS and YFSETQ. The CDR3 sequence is CASSLELSDEQYF. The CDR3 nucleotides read TGCGCCAGCAGCTTGGAACTATCGGACGAGCAGTACTTC.

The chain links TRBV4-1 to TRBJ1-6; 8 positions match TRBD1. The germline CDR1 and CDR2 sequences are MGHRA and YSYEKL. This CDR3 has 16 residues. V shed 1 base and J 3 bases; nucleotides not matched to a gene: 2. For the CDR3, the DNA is TGCGCCAGCAGCCAAGGGACAGGGAGCTATAATTCACCCCTCCACTTT. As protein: CASSQGTGSYNSPLHF.

The CDR3 reads CASSLGAGVSYEQYF. Here the CDR3 DNA reads TGTGCCAGCAGTTTAGGGGCAGGGGTCTCCTACGAGCAGTACTTC. The chain recombines TRBV27 with TRBJ2-7; D possibly corresponds to TRBD1 (6 bases). CDR1 MNHEY and CDR2 SMNVEV come from the germline V gene (reference sequence). Deletions cut 2 bases from V and 0 bases from J, with 11 bases between. The CDR3 has 15 amino acids.

As DNA, the CDR3 is TGCGCCAGCAGCCGAGATTCCGGGGCCTATGGCTACACCTTC. Its translation: CASSRDSGAYGYTF. The genes are TRBV4-1 and TRBJ1-2; TRBD1 is a possible D gene (5 bases). V dropped 4 bases and J dropped 4 bases, with 13 bases sitting between them. This CDR3 is 14 amino acids long. Germline V lookup: CDR1 MGHRA, CDR2 YSYEKL.

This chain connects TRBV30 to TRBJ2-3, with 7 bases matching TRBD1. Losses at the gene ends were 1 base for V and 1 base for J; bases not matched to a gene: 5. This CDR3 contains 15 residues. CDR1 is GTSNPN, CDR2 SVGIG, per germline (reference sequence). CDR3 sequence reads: CAWSEGAAGTDTQYF. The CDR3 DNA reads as TGTGCCTGGAGTGAGGGGGCGGCGGGCACAGATACGCAGTATTTT.